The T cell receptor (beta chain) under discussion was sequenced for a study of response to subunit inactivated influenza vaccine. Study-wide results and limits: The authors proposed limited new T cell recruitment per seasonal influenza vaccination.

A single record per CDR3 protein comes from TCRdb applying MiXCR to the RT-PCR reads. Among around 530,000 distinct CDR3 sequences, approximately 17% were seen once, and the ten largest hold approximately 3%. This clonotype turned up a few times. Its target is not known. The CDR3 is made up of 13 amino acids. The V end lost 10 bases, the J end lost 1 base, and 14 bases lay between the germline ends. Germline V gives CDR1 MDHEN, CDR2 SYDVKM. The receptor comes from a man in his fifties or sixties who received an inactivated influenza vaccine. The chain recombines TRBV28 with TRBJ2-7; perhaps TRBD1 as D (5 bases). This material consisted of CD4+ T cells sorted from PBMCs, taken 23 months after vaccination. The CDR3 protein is CAITAGSSYEQYF. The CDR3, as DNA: TGTGCCATCACCGCAGGGTCGTCCTACGAGCAGTACTTC.